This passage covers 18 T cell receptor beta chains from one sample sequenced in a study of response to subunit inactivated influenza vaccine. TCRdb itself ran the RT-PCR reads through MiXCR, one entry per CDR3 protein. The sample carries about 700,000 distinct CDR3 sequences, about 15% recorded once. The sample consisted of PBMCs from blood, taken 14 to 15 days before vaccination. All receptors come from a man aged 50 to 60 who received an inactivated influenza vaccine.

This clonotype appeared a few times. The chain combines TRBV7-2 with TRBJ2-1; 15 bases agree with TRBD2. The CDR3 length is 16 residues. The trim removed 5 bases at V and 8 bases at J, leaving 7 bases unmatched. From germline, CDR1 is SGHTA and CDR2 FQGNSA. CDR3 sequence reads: CASSTWTSGRVDEQFF. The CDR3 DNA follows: TGTGCCAGCAGCACCTGGACTAGCGGGAGGGTCGATGAGCAGTTCTTC.

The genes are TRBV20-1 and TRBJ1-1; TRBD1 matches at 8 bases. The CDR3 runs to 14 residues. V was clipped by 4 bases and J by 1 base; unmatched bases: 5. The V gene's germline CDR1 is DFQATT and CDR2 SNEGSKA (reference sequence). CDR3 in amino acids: CSANRGTGNTEAFF. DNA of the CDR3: TGCAGTGCTAATAGGGGGACAGGGAACACTGAAGCTTTCTTT.

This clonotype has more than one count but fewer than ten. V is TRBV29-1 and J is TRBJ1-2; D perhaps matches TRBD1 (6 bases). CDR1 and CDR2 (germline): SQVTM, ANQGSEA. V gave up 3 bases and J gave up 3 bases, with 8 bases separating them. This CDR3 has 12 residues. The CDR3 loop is CSVEGHDYGYTF. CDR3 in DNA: TGCAGCGTTGAGGGACACGACTATGGCTACACCTTC.

The CDR3 loop reads CASSGGLAGGTNEQFF. The DNA of the CDR3 is TGTGCCAGCAGCGGCGGGCTAGCGGGGGGGACCAATGAGCAGTTCTTC. The V and J genes are TRBV3-1 and TRBJ2-1, with 12 bases lining up with TRBD2. V gave up 5 bases and J gave up 6 bases; unmatched junction bases: 8. The germline gives CDR1 LGHDT, CDR2 YNNKEL (reference sequence). This CDR3 is built from 16 residues.

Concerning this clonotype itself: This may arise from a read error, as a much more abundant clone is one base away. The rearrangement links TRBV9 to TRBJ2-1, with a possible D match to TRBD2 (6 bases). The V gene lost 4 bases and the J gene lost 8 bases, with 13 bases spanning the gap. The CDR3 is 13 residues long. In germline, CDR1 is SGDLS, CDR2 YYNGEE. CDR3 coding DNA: TGTGCCAGCAGCCCCCGAGGGAGGTATGAGCAGTTCTTC. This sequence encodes CASSPRGRYEQFF.

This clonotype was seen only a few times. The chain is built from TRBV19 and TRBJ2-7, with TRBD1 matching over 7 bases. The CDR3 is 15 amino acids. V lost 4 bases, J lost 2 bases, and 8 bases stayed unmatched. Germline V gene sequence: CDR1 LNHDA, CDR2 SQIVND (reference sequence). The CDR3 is CASSRSSTGTYEQYF. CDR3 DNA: TGTGCCAGTAGTAGAAGTTCGACAGGGACCTACGAGCAGTACTTC.

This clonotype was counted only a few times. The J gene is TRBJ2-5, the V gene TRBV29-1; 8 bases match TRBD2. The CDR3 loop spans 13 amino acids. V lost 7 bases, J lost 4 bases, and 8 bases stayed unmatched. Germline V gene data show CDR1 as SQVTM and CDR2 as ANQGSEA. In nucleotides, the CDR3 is TGCAGCGGCCGGGGGGGCAGCCGAGAGACCCAGTACTTC. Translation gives CSGRGGSRETQYF.

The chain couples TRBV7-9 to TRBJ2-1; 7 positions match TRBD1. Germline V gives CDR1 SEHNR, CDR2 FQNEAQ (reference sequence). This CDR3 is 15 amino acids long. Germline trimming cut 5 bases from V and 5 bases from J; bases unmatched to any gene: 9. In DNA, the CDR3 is TGTGCCAGCAGCATAGGACAGGCGGCGGACAATGAGCAGTTCTTC. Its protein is CASSIGQAADNEQFF.

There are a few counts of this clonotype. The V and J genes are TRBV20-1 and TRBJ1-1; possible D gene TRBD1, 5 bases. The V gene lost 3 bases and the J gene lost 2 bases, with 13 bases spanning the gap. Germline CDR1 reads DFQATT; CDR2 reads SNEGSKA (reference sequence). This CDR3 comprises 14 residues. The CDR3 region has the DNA TGCAGTGCTAGCTGGGGACGGACTAACACTGAAGCTTTCTTT. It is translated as CSASWGRTNTEAFF.

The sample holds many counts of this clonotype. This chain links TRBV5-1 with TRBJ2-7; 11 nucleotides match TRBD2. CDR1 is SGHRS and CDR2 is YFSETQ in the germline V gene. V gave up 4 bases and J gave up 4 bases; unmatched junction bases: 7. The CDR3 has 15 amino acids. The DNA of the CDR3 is TGCGCCAGCAGCCCAACTAGCGGGAGTGAGTACGAGCAGTACTTC. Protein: CASSPTSGSEYEQYF. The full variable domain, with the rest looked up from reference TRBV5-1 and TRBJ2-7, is KAGVTQTPRYLIKTRGQQVTLSCSPISGHRSVSWYQQTPGQGLQFLFEYFSETQRNKGNFPGRFSGRQFSNSRSEMNVSTLELGDSALYLCASSPTSGSEYEQYFGPGTRLTVT.

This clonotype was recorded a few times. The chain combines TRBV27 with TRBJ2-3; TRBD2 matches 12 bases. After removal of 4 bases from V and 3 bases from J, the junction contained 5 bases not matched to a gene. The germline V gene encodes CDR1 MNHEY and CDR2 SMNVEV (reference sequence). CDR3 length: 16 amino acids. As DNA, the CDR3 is TGTGCCAGCAGTTCCTCGACTAGCGGGGGAACAGATACGCAGTATTTT. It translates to CASSSSTSGGTDTQYF.

The CDR3 coding sequence is TGTGCCAGCAGCTTAGGAAGCGGGAGGGTCGATGAGCAGTTCTTC. It is translated as CASSLGSGRVDEQFF. V usage is TRBV7-3 and J usage is TRBJ2-1; 10 positions agree with TRBD2. V was clipped by 2 bases and J by 8 bases; unmatched bases: 6. CDR1 is SGHTA and CDR2 is FQGTGA in the germline V gene. There are 15 residues in the CDR3.

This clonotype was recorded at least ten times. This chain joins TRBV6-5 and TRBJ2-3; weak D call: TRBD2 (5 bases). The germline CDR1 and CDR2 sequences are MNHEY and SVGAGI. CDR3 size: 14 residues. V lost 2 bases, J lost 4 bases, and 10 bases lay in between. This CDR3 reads CASSYLGVADTQYF. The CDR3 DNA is TGTGCCAGCAGTTACCTGGGAGTCGCAGATACGCAGTATTTT.

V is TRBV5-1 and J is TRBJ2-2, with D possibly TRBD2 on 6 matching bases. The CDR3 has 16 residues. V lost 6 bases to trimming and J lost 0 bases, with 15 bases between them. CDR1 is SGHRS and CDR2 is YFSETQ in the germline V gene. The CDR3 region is CASKVGDSTNTGELFF. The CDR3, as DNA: TGCGCCAGCAAAGTTGGGGACTCGACGAACACCGGGGAGCTGTTTTTT.

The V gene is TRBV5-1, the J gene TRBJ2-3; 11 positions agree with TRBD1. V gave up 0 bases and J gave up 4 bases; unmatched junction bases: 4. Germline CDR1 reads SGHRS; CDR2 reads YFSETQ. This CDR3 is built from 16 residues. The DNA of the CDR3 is TGCGCCAGCAGCTTGGGAGGACAGGGGGCCGCAGATACGCAGTATTTT. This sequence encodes CASSLGGQGAADTQYF.

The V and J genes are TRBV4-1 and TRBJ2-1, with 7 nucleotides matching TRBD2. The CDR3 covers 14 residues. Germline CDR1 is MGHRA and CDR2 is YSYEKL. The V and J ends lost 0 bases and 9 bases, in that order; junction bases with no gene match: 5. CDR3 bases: TGCGCCAGCAGCCAAGAACGACTAGCTGGTGAGCAGTTCTTC. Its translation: CASSQERLAGEQFF.

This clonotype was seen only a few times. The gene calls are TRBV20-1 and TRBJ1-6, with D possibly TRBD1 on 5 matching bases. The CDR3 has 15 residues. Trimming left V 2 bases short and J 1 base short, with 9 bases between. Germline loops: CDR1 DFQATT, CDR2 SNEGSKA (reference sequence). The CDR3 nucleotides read TGCAGTGCTAGAACAGGAGTTTCCTATAATTCACCCCTCCACTTT. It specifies CSARTGVSYNSPLHF.

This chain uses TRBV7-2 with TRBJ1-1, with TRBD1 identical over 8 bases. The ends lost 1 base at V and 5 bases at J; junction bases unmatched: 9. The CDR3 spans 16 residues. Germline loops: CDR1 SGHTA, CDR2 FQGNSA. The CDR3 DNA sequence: TGTGCCAGCAGCTTAGTTACAGGGGGTCGGCAAACTGAAGCTTTCTTT. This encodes CASSLVTGGRQTEAFF.